The 30 T cell receptor beta chains listed next were all sequenced from one sample in a study of control samples from healthy donors and cancer patients. Only in-frame clones appear in the TCRdb table, and some are missing; sequencing was by immunoSEQ multiplex PCR. This repertoire shows 84,000 or so clones, 80% to 90% found once; its top ten account for around 10%. Sequenced sample: PBMCs. The origin of the receptors is a man in his 60s with head and neck cancer.

The chain employs TRBV19 and TRBJ2-4; D is undetermined. V gave up 6 bases and J gave up 8 bases, with 14 bases separating them. The length of the CDR3 is 13 residues. The germline V gene has CDR1 LNHDA and CDR2 SQIVND (reference sequence). The CDR3 reads CASSALDKDIQYF. DNA for the CDR3: TGTGCCAGTAGCGCCCTGGATAAGGACATTCAGTACTTC.

J is TRBJ1-5 and V is TRBV19; 9 bases fit TRBD1. Germline CDR1 and CDR2: LNHDA and SQIVND (reference sequence). This CDR3 comprises 14 residues. Trimming removed 6 bases from V and 7 bases from J; junction bases left unmatched: 7. The chain's CDR3 is CASRVRQGGQPQHF. CDR3 nucleotide sequence: TGTGCCAGTAGGGTCAGACAGGGGGGCCAGCCCCAGCATTTT. Based on the CDR3 plus reference TRBV19 and TRBJ1-5, the full variable domain is DGGITQSPKYLFRKEGQNVTLSCEQNLNHDAMYWYRQDPGQGLRLIYYSQIVNDFQKGDIAEGYSVSREKKESFPLTVTSAQKNPTAFYLCASRVRQGGQPQHFGDGTRLSIL.

The chain employs TRBV19 and TRBJ2-1; 9 bases fit TRBD1. The J segment lost 6 bases and the V segment lost 8 bases, leaving 14 bases of the junction unmatched. Germline V gene lookup returns CDR1 LNHDA and CDR2 SQIVND (reference sequence). The CDR3 is made up of 16 amino acids. The DNA of the CDR3 is TGTGCCAGTGTCGATTATCCGGGACAGGGAATCAATGAGCAGTTCTTC. It translates to CASVDYPGQGINEQFF.

The genes are TRBV27 and TRBJ1-6; D unresolved. CDR1 is MNHEY and CDR2 is SMNVEV in the germline V gene (reference sequence). CDR3 length equals 16 residues. V was pared by 4 bases and J by 2 bases, with 12 bases between. CDR3 protein: CASSWASGPYNSPLHF. The CDR3, as DNA: TGTGCCAGCAGTTGGGCGTCGGGCCCCTATAATTCACCCCTCCACTTT.

J is TRBJ2-1 and V is TRBV7-2; 10 bases fit TRBD2. The length of the CDR3 is 16 residues. CDR1 is SGHTA, CDR2 FQGNSA, per germline. J gave up 8 bases and V 1 base, and 8 bases lay outside the gene matches. The CDR3 is CASSLVASGRADEQFF. The CDR3 DNA reads TGTGCCAGCAGCTTAGTAGCAAGCGGGAGGGCCGATGAGCAGTTCTTC.

V is TRBV27 and J is TRBJ1-5; D call uncertain. The CDR3 runs 17 residues. The germline CDR1 and CDR2 sequences are MNHEY and SMNVEV (reference sequence). V was clipped by 0 bases and J by 10 bases, with 22 bases between them. CDR3 nucleotides: TGTGCCAGCAGTTTATCGAGGCGGGTCAATCCTCCAATACCCCAGCATTTT. Its translation: CASSLSRRVNPPIPQHF.

A single count supports this clone. This rearrangement joins TRBV6-5 to TRBJ2-7; 9 bases align to TRBD1. The CDR3 sequence is 16 residues long. V gave up 1 base and J gave up 2 bases; unmatched junction bases: 6. Germline V gene data show CDR1 as MNHEY and CDR2 as SVGAGI. In DNA form, the CDR3 reads TGTGCCAGCAGTTACTACACCGGGACAGGGACCTACGAGCAGTACTTC. It is translated as CASSYYTGTGTYEQYF.

The chain has TRBV7-9 and TRBJ1-5, with D unresolved. Germline V gives CDR1 SEHNR, CDR2 FQNEAQ (reference sequence). The CDR3 spans 13 residues. Deletions cut 5 bases from V and 5 bases from J, with 10 bases between. As DNA, the CDR3 is TGTGCCAGCAGCCAAACAGATTATCAGCCCCAGCATTTT. This codes for CASSQTDYQPQHF.

The genes are TRBV6-6 and TRBJ1-2, with no clear D. The CDR3 spans 12 residues. Looked up from germline, CDR1 is MNHNY and CDR2 is SVGAGI (reference sequence). Trimming took off 3 bases at V and 6 bases at J, with 8 bases between the two ends. CDR3 in amino acids: CASSYSGNGYTF. CDR3 in DNA: TGTGCCAGCAGTTATTCGGGGAATGGCTACACCTTC.

This clone was detected a few times. This chain uses TRBV6-5 with TRBJ2-3; D perhaps matches TRBD1 (5 bases). This CDR3 is built from 16 residues. V gave up 0 bases and J gave up 1 base, with 11 bases separating them. Germline V gives CDR1 MNHEY, CDR2 SVGAGI. The CDR3 loop is CASSYSRGFRTDTQYF. The CDR3 coding sequence is TGTGCCAGCAGTTACTCAAGGGGATTTCGCACAGATACGCAGTATTTT.

The chain couples TRBV12-5 to TRBJ1-1; D not resolved. CDR3 length equals 13 residues. Between the trimmed V and J ends, which lost 4 bases and 1 base, there was a span of 7 bases. Germline assignment: CDR1 LGHNT and CDR2 FRNRAP. The CDR3 DNA reads as TGTGCTAGTGGTTCAATAGGGAACACTGAAGCTTTCTTT. This translates into CASGSIGNTEAFF.

The genes are TRBV2 and TRBJ1-4, with a weak D call TRBD1 (6 bases). Germline CDR1 SNHLY, CDR2 FYNNEI. The CDR3 extends over 15 amino acids. V gave up 6 bases and J gave up 4 bases, with 15 bases separating them. The CDR3 DNA is TGTGCCAGCAGAGCGACAGGTCTGGTTAATGAAAAACTGTTTTTT. Protein sequence: CASRATGLVNEKLFF. Supplemented by reference TRBV2 and TRBJ1-4, the full variable domain reads EPEVTQTPSHQVTQMGQEVILRCVPISNHLYFYWYRQILGQKVEFLVSFYNNEISEKSEIFDDQFSVERPDGSNFTLKIRSTKLEDSAMYFCASRATGLVNEKLFFGSGTQLSVL.

V is TRBV5-5 and J is TRBJ1-2; 11 nucleotides agree with TRBD1. With V trimmed by 0 bases and J by 7 bases, 11 bases remained unmatched. The CDR3 is 17 amino acids. Germline CDR1 and CDR2: SGHKS and YYEKEE (reference sequence). The CDR3 reads CASSLAFWGQGVSGYTF. The CDR3 DNA sequence: TGTGCCAGCAGCTTGGCCTTCTGGGGACAGGGGGTCAGTGGCTACACCTTC.

The V and J genes are TRBV12-3 or TRBV12-4 and TRBJ1-3; no firm D call. V lost 7 bases, J lost 4 bases, and 11 bases lay in between. The CDR3 totals 13 residues. The CDR3 is CASNPGRGNTIYF. As DNA, the CDR3 is TGTGCCAGCAATCCCGGGCGGGGAAACACCATATATTTT.

The rearrangement joins TRBV5-8 to TRBJ1-3; possible D gene TRBD1, 6 bases. Germline values: CDR1 SGHTS, CDR2 YDEGEE. The CDR3 contains 17 residues. V was clipped by 7 bases and J by 0 bases, with 20 bases between them. CDR3 nucleotide sequence: TGTGCCAGCCGCCGGAGATTTGGACAGTACTCTGGAAACACCATATATTTT. Its protein product is CASRRRFGQYSGNTIYF.

CDR3 region: CASSFRGGAGETQYF. CDR3 nucleotides: TGCGCCAGCAGCTTCCGGGGGGGTGCGGGAGAGACCCAGTACTTC. The chain links TRBV5-1 to TRBJ2-5, with 8 bases that match TRBD2. The junction had 7 bases not matched to a gene; V was cut back by 2 bases and J by 4 bases. The CDR3 has 15 amino acids. The V gene's germline CDR1 is SGHRS and CDR2 YFSETQ.

The genes are TRBV7-9 and TRBJ1-2, with unresolved D. This CDR3 is 12 amino acids long. The V and J ends lost 5 bases and 8 bases respectively, with 12 bases between them. Germline V CDR1 and CDR2: SEHNR, FQNEAQ (reference sequence). The CDR3 reads CASSPPEEGYTF. The CDR3 DNA follows: TGTGCCAGCAGCCCCCCAGAGGAGGGCTACACCTTC.

The rearrangement joins TRBV4-1 to TRBJ2-2; no definite D call. The germline gives CDR1 MGHRA, CDR2 YSYEKL. V shed 1 base and J shed 7 bases, with 7 bases lying between them. The CDR3 loop spans 13 amino acids. CDR3 nucleotide sequence: TGCGCCAGCAGCCAAGTTGTGATCGGGGAGCTGTTTTTT. It is translated as CASSQVVIGELFF.

V usage is TRBV23-1 and J usage is TRBJ1-3; weak D call: TRBD1 (5 bases). TRBV23-1 belongs to the ORF category, with a function that is uncertain. The V and J ends lost 3 bases and 0 bases respectively, with 12 bases between them. This CDR3 region has 16 residues. CDR3 protein: CASSHRDSLSGNTIYF. CDR3 nucleotides: TGCGCCAGCAGTCATAGGGACTCCCTCTCTGGAAACACCATATATTTT.

The V and J genes are TRBV6-2 or TRBV6-3 and TRBJ2-3; D is undetermined. V lost 0 bases, J lost 6 bases, and 10 bases lay in between. The germline gives CDR1 MNHEY, CDR2 SVGEGT. The CDR3 has 14 amino acids. The CDR3 is CASSYSWPPDTQYF. For the CDR3, the DNA is TGTGCCAGCAGTTACTCGTGGCCCCCCGATACGCAGTATTTT.

The chain couples TRBV5-5 to TRBJ1-4; D remains unclear. CDR3 length equals 13 residues. CDR1 is SGHKS, CDR2 YYEKEE, per germline (reference sequence). V was shortened by 3 bases and J by 11 bases, with 14 bases between the two germline ends. The CDR3 sequence is CASSSTDVVKLFF. CDR3 sequence (DNA): TGTGCCAGCAGCTCCACCGATGTTGTGAAACTGTTTTTT.

This chain links TRBV15 with TRBJ2-1, with D possibly TRBD2 on 6 matching bases. This CDR3 contains 16 residues. Germline CDR1 reads LNHNV; CDR2 reads YYDKDF (reference sequence). V dropped 1 base and J dropped 2 bases, with 12 bases sitting between them. The CDR3 spells CATSRVGGKPYNEQFF. The CDR3 region has the DNA TGTGCCACCAGCAGAGTTGGCGGGAAACCCTACAATGAGCAGTTCTTC.

This chain joins TRBV20-1 and TRBJ2-1, with 8 bases matching TRBD2. J gave up 6 bases and V 3 bases, and 13 bases lay outside the gene matches. Per the germline V gene, CDR1 is DFQATT and CDR2 is SNEGSKA (reference sequence). The CDR3 has 16 amino acids. DNA of the CDR3: TGCAGTGCTAGTCCCAGGGAACGGGAGGGCCGCAATGAGCAGTTCTTC. This encodes CSASPREREGRNEQFF.

V gene TRBV25-1 combines with J gene TRBJ1-4, with D possibly TRBD1 on 5 matching bases. The CDR3 loop spans 13 amino acids. CDR1 is MGHDK and CDR2 is SYGVNS in the germline V gene. Trimming left V 6 bases short and J 4 bases short, with 9 bases between. CDR3 loop: CASRRGSNEKLFF. As DNA, the CDR3 is TGTGCCAGCAGGAGGGGTAGTAATGAAAAACTGTTTTTT.

The chain links TRBV6-2 or TRBV6-3 to TRBJ2-5; D not certain. The CDR3 contains 12 residues. Trimming pared 5 bases from V and 5 bases from J, leaving 9 bases between. The germline gives CDR1 MNHEY, CDR2 SVGEGT. Here the CDR3 reads CASSLRRETQYF. CDR3 nucleotides: TGTGCCAGCAGTCTTAGACGGGAGACCCAGTACTTC.

The CDR3 protein is CASSKGGEQYF. The CDR3 coding sequence is TGTGCCAGCAGTAAAGGGGGCGAGCAGTACTTC. V is TRBV6-6 and J is TRBJ2-7; a possible D gene is TRBD1 (6 bases). This CDR3 comprises 11 residues. Deletions cut 5 bases from V and 6 bases from J, with 8 bases between. Germline values: CDR1 MNHNY, CDR2 SVGAGI (reference sequence).

The chain employs TRBV4-2 and TRBJ2-1; D remains ambiguous. Deletions cut 1 base from V and 4 bases from J, with 14 bases between. There are 16 residues in the CDR3. In germline, CDR1 is LGHNA, CDR2 YNFKEQ. As DNA, the CDR3 is TGTGCCAGCAGCCAAGTCGCCAATAGGGAATACAATGAGCAGTTCTTC. Encoded protein: CASSQVANREYNEQFF.

This clone occurred a few times. This chain links TRBV4-1 with TRBJ2-1; 9 nucleotides align to TRBD2. The junction had 13 bases not matched to a gene; V was cut back by 4 bases and J by 6 bases. Per the germline V gene, CDR1 is MGHRA and CDR2 is YSYEKL. This CDR3 has 17 amino acids. The chain's CDR3 is CASSRSTLAGRVNEQFF. The CDR3 DNA reads as TGCGCCAGCAGCCGTAGTACCCTAGCGGGGCGAGTCAATGAGCAGTTCTTC.

In DNA, the CDR3 is TGTGCCAGCAGTCCACATAACGGGGATACGCAGTATTTT. Its protein product is CASSPHNGDTQYF. The rearrangement uses TRBV12-3 or TRBV12-4 and TRBJ2-3; no firm D call. Deletions cut 5 bases from V and 6 bases from J, with 12 bases between. The CDR3 is 13 residues long.

This chain connects TRBV4-1 to TRBJ2-1; TRBD2 agrees at 9 bases. This CDR3 contains 16 residues. CDR1 is MGHRA and CDR2 is YSYEKL in the germline V gene. V trimming: 3 bases; J trimming: 6 bases; junction bases outside the gene matches: 9. The CDR3 nucleotides read TGCGCCAGCAGCCAGCTAGCGGGACCTCTCCCCAATGAGCAGTTCTTC. Amino acids: CASSQLAGPLPNEQFF.